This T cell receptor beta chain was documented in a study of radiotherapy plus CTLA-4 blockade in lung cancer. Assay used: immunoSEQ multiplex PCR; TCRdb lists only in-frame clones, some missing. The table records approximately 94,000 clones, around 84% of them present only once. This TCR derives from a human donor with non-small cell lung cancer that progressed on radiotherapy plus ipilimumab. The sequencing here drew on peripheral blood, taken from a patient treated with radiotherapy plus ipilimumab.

The CDR3 region has the DNA TGTGCCAGCAGCTTAGGGGCGTCGGGGCACCCTAACACTGAAGCTTTCTTT. Amino acid sequence: CASSLGASGHPNTEAFF. The chain links TRBV7-9 to TRBJ1-1, with a tentative D call TRBD1 (5 bases). V was trimmed by 1 base and J by 2 bases, leaving 17 bases between them. CDR3 size: 17 residues. The germline V gene encodes CDR1 SEHNR and CDR2 FQNEAQ (reference sequence). The variable domain in full, completed from reference TRBV7-9 and TRBJ1-1, reads DTGVSQNPRHKITKRGQNVTFRCDPISEHNRLYWYRQTLGQGPEFLTYFQNEAQLEKSRLLSDRFSAERPKGSFSTLEIQRTEQGDSAMYLCASSLGASGHPNTEAFFGQGTRLTVV.